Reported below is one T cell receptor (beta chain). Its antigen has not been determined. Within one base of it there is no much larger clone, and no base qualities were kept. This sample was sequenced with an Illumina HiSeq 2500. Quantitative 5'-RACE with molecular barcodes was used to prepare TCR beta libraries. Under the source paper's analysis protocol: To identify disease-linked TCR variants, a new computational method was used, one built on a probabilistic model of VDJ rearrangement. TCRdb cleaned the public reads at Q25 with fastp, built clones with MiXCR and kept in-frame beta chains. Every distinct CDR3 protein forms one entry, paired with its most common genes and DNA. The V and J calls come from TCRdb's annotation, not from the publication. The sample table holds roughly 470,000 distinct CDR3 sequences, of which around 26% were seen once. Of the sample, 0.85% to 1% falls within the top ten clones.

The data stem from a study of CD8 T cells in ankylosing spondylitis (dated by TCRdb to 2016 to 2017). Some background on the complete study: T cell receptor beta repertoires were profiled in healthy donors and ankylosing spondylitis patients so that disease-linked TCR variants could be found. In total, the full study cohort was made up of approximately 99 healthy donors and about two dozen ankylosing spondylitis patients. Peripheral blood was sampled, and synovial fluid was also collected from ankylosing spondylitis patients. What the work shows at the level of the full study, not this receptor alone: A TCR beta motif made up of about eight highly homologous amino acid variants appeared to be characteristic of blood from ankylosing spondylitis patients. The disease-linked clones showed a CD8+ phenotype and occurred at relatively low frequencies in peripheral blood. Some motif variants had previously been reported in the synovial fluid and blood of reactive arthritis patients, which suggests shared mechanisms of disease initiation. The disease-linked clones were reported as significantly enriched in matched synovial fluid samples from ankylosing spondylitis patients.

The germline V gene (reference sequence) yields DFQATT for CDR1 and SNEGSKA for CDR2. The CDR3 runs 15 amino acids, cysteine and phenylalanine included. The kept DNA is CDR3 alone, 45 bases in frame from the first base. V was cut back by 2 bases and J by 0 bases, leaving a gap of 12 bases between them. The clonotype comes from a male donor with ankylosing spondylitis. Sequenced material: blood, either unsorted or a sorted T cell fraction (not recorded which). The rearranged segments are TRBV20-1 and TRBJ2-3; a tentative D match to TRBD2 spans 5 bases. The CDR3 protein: CSARFPQRSTDTQYF. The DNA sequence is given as TGCAGTGCTAGATTCCCCCAGCGGAGCACAGATACGCAGTATTTT.